This T cell receptor (beta chain) originates from a study of cytomegalovirus exposure and HLA in healthy donors. Of note for this clone: Its target is unknown.

60 Vbeta and 13 Jbeta primers were used in PCR. Sequenced by immunoSEQ multiplex PCR; TCRdb stores in-frame clones only, minus some. The repertoire holds over 100,000 clones, with 8.5% to 10% as singletons. Donors showed nominal health when sampled, although they likely had unrecorded immune exposures. Findings and caveats of the study: A few CMV-associated chains proved CMV antigen-specific in vitro.

V was shortened by 2 bases and J by 4 bases, with 12 bases between the two germline ends. The CDR3 has 14 residues. The germline V gene has CDR1 GTSNPN and CDR2 SVGIG (reference sequence). The specimen sequenced was PBMCs. V is TRBV30 and J is TRBJ1-3; tentatively, D is TRBD1 (6 bases). The sequence was collected from a man between 35 and 55 years old in good health and CMV-seronegative. CDR3 amino acids: CAWSKTGLGNTIYF. Written as DNA, the CDR3 is TGTGCCTGGAGTAAAACAGGGCTCGGAAACACCATATATTTT.